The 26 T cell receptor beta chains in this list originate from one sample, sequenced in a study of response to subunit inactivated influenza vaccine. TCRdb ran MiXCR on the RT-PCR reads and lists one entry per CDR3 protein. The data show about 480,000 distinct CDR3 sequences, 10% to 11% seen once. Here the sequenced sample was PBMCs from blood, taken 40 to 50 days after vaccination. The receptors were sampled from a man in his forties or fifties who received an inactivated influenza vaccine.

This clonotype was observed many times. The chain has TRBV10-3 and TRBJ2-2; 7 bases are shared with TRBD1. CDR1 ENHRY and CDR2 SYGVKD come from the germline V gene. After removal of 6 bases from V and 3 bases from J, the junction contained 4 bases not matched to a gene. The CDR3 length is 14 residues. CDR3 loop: CAISRDSDTGELFF. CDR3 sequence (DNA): TGTGCCATCAGCCGGGACAGTGACACCGGGGAGCTGTTTTTT.

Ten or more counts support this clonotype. The CDR3 protein is CASSLVHSNQPQHF. CDR3 nucleotide sequence: TGTGCCAGCAGTTTGGTACATAGCAATCAGCCCCAGCATTTT. The rearrangement uses TRBV27 and TRBJ1-5; D not resolved. Trimming pared 3 bases from V and 0 bases from J, leaving 6 bases between. Germline V gene lookup returns CDR1 MNHEY and CDR2 SMNVEV (reference sequence). This CDR3 is built from 14 residues.

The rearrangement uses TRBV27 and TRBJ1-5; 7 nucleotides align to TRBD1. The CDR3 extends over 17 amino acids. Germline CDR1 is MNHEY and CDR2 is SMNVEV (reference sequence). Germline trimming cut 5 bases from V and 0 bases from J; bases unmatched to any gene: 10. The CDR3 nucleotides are TGTGCCAGCAGTCTAACAGGGGTTCCCTCTAGCAATCAGCCCCAGCATTTT. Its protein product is CASSLTGVPSSNQPQHF.

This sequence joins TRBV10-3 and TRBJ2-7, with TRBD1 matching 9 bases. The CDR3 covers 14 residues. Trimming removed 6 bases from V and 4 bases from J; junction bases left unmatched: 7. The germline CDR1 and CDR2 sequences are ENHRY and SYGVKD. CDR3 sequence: CAISTRDRDYEQYF. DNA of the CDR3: TGTGCCATCAGCACTCGGGACAGGGATTACGAGCAGTACTTC.

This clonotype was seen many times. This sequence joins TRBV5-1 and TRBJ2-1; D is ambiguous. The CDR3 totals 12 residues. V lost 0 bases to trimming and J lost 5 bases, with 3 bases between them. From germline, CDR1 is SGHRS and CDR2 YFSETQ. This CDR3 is CASSLEHNEQFF. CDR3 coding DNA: TGCGCCAGCAGCTTGGAGCACAATGAGCAGTTCTTC.

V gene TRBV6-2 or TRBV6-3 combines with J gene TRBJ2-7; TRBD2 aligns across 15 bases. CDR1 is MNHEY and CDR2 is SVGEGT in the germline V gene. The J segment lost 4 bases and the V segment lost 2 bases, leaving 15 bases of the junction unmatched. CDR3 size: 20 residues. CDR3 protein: CASSYRRGLAGGSGAYEQYF. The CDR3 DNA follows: TGTGCCAGCAGTTACCGAAGAGGACTAGCGGGAGGGTCGGGCGCATACGAGCAGTACTTC.

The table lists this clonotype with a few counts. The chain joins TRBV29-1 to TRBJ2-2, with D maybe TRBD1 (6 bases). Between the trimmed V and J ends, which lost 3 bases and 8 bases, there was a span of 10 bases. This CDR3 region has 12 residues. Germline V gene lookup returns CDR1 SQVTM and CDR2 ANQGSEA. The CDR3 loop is CSVEGAIGELFF. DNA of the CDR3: TGCAGCGTTGAGGGGGCTATAGGGGAGCTGTTTTTT.

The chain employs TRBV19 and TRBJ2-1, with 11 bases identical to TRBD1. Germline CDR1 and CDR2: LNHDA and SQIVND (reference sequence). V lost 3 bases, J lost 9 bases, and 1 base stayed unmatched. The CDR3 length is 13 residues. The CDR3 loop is CASSMGQGGEQFF. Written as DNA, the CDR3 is TGTGCCAGTAGTATGGGACAGGGGGGTGAGCAGTTCTTC.

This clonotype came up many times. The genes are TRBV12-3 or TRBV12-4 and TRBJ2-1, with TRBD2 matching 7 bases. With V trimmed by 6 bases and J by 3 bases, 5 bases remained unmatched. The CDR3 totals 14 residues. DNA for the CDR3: TGTGCCAGCAGCTTGACTAGCAGCTACAATGAGCAGTTCTTC. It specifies CASSLTSSYNEQFF.

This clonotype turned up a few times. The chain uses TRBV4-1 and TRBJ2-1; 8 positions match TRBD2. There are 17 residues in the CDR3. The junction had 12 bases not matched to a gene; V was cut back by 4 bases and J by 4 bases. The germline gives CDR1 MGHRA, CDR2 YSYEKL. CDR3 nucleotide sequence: TGCGCCAGCAGCCGAACGAACTCGGGGGGGCCTTACAATGAGCAGTTCTTC. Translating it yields CASSRTNSGGPYNEQFF.

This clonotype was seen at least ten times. CDR3 in DNA: TGTGCCAGCAGCACCAGTGGACAGGGAAACGAGCAGTACTTC. Its protein is CASSTSGQGNEQYF. The chain links TRBV5-5 to TRBJ2-7; TRBD1 matches 8 bases. Unmatched junction bases numbered 8, after V lost 4 bases and J lost 5 bases. The length of the CDR3 is 14 residues. Germline V gene sequence: CDR1 SGHKS, CDR2 YYEKEE (reference sequence).

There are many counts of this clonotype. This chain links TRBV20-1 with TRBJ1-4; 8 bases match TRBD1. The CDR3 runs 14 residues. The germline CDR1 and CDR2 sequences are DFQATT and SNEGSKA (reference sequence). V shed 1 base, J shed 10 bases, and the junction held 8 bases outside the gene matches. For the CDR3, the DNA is TGCAGTGCTAGAGCTCCGGACAGGGAGGGAAAACTGTTTTTT. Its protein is CSARAPDREGKLFF.

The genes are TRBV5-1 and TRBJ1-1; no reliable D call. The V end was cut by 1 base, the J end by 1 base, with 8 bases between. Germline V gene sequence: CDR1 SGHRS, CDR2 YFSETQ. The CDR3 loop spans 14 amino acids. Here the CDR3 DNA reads TGCGCCAGCAGCTTGCTAGATCCGAACACTGAAGCTTTCTTT. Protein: CASSLLDPNTEAFF. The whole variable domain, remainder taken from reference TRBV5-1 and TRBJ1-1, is KAGVTQTPRYLIKTRGQQVTLSCSPISGHRSVSWYQQTPGQGLQFLFEYFSETQRNKGNFPGRFSGRQFSNSRSEMNVSTLELGDSALYLCASSLLDPNTEAFFGQGTRLTVV.

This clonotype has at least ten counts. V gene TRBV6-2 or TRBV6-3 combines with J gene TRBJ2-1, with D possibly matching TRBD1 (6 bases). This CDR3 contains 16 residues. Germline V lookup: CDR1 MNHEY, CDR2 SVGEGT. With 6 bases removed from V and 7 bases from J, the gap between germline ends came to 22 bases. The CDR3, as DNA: TGTGCCAGCAGCCCAGTGGGGACAAATTTTATAAATGAGCAGTTCTTC. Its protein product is CASSPVGTNFINEQFF.

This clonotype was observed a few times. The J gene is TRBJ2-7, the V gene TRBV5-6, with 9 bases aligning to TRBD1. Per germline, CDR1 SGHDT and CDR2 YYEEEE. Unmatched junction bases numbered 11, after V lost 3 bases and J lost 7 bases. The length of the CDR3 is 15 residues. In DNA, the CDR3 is TGTGCCAGCAGCTCCGGACAGGGGTTCGTGGGGGAGCAGTACTTC. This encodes CASSSGQGFVGEQYF. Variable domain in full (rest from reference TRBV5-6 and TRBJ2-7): DAGVTQSPTHLIKTRGQQVTLRCSPKSGHDTVSWYQQALGQGPQFIFQYYEEEERQRGNFPDRFSGHQFPNYSSELNVNALLLGDSALYLCASSSGQGFVGEQYFGPGTRLTVT.

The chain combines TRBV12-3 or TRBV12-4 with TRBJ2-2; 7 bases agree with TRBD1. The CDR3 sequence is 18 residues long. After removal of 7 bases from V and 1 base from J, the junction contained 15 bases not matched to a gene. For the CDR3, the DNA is TGTGCCAGCATTTCTAGACAGGGAGAAGGACAGAACACCGGGGAGCTGTTTTTT. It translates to CASISRQGEGQNTGELFF.

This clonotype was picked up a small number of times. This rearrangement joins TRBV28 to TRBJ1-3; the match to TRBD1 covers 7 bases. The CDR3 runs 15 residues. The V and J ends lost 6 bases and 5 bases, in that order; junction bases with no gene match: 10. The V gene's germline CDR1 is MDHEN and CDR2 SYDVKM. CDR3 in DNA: TGTGCCAGCAGCGGTGGGACAGCCGCCAGAAACACCATATATTTT. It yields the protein CASSGGTAARNTIYF.

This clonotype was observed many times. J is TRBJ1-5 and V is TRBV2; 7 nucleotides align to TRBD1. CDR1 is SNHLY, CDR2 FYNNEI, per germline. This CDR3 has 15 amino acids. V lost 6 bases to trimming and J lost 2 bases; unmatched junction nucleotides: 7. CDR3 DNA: TGTGCCAGCAGGGAGGGACAGAGTGGCAATCAGCCCCAGCATTTT. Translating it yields CASREGQSGNQPQHF.

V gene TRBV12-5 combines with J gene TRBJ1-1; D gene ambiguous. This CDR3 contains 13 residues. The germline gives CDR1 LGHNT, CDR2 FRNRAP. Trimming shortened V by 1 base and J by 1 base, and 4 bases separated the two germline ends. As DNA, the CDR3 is TGTGCTAGTGGTTTGGGGCAGAACACTGAAGCTTTCTTT. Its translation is CASGLGQNTEAFF. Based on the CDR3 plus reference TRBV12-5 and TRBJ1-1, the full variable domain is DARVTQTPRHKVTEMGQEVTMRCQPILGHNTVFWYRQTMMQGLELLAYFRNRAPLDDSGMPKDRFSAEMPDATLATLKIQPSEPRDSAVYFCASGLGQNTEAFFGQGTRLTVV.

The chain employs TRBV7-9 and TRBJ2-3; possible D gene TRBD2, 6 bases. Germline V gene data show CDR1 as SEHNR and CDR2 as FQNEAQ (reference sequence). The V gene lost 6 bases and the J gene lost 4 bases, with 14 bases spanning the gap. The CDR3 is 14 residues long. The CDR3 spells CASSQGLGADTQYF. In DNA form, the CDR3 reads TGTGCCAGCAGTCAGGGACTCGGAGCAGATACGCAGTATTTT.

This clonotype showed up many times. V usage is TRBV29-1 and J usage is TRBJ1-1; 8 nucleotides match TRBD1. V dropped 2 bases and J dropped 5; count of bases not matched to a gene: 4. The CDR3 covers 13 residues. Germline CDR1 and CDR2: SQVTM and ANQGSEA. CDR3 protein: CSVEWTGRTEAFF. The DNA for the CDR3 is TGCAGCGTTGAATGGACAGGGAGGACTGAAGCTTTCTTT.

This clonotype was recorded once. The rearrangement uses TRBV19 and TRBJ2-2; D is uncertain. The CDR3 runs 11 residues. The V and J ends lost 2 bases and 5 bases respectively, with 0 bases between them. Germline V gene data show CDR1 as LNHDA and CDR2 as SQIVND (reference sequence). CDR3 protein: CASSITGELFF. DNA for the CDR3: TGTGCCAGTAGTATAACCGGGGAGCTGTTTTTT.

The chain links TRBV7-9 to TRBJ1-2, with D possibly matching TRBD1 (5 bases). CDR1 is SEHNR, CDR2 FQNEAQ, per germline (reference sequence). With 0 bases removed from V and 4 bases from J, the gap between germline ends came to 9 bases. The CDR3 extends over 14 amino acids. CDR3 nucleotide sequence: TGTGCCAGCAGCTTAGCTCAGGGCCTCTATGGCTACACCTTC. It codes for CASSLAQGLYGYTF.

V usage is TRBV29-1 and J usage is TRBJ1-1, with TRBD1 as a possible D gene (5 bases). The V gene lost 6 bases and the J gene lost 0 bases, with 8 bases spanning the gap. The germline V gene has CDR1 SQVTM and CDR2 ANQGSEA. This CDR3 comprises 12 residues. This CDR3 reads CSVGGVNTEAFF. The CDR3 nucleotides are TGCAGCGTGGGGGGGGTGAACACTGAAGCTTTCTTT. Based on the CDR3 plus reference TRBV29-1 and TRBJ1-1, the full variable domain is SAVISQKPSRDICQRGTSLTIQCQVDSQVTMMFWYRQQPGQSLTLIATANQGSEATYESGFVIDKFPISRPNLTFSTLTVSNMSPEDSSIYLCSVGGVNTEAFFGQGTRLTVV.

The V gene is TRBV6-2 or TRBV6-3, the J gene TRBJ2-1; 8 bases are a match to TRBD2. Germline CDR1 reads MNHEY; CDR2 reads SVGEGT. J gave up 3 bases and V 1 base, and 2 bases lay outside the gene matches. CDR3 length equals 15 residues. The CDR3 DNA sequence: TGTGCCAGCAGTTACTTGGGACTAGACTACAATGAGCAGTTCTTC. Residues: CASSYLGLDYNEQFF.

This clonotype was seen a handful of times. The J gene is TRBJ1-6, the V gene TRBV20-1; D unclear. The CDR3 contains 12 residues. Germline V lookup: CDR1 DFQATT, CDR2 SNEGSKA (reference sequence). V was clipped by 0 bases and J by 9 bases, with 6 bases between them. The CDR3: CSARDNLSPLHF. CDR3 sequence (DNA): TGCAGTGCTAGAGACAATCTTTCACCCCTCCACTTT.